The 23 T cell receptor beta chains in this list originate from one sample, sequenced in a study of blood T cell repertoires in COVID-19. Produced via immunoSEQ multiplex PCR; TCRdb's table is partial and in-frame only. This sample yields just over 300,000 clones, of which approximately 90% are seen a single time; roughly 8.9% belongs to the top ten. Sequenced input: PBMCs or T cells enriched from blood (not recorded which). All receptors come from a woman aged 40 to 50 who had recovered from COVID-19.

This clone was observed a single time. Additional DNA sequences in this sample encode the identical CDR3. The chain links TRBV9 to TRBJ2-1; D is undetermined. CDR1 is SGDLS, CDR2 YYNGEE, per germline. CDR3 size: 13 residues. V was trimmed by 3 bases and J by 6 bases, leaving 10 bases between them. DNA of the CDR3: TGTGCCAGCAGCGGGGCCAGTGGCAATGAGCAGTTCTTC. This gives the protein CASSGASGNEQFF.

The chain links TRBV13 to TRBJ1-4, with 7 positions matching TRBD1. The CDR3 extends over 15 amino acids. The germline V gene has CDR1 PRHDT and CDR2 FYEKMQ (reference sequence). V lost 4 bases and J lost 7; bases outside the gene matches: 9. The CDR3 is CASSYLTGLGEKLFF. In DNA form, the CDR3 reads TGTGCCAGCAGCTATTTGACAGGGCTTGGTGAAAAACTGTTTTTT.

This sequence joins TRBV10-3 and TRBJ2-7, with 16 bases lining up with TRBD2. The CDR3 consists of 16 residues. Germline CDR1 reads ENHRY; CDR2 reads SYGVKD. Trimming took 7 bases from V and 2 from J; bases not matched to a gene: 5. CDR3: CAIIAGTSGRAYEQYF. The CDR3 nucleotides are TGTGCCATCATCGCCGGGACTAGCGGGAGGGCCTACGAGCAGTACTTC.

The gene calls are TRBV3-1 (or the pseudogene TRBV3-2) and TRBJ2-7; 7 bases are a match to TRBD2. Germline CDR1 reads LGHDT; CDR2 reads YNNKEL (reference sequence). CDR3 length equals 14 residues. The V and J ends lost 7 bases and 4 bases, in that order; junction bases with no gene match: 10. The CDR3 spells CASNQRGGGYEQYF. CDR3 in DNA: TGTGCCAGCAATCAACGGGGCGGGGGTTACGAGCAGTACTTC.

The V gene is TRBV7-2, the J gene TRBJ2-7; D not certain. The V and J ends lost 5 bases and 2 bases respectively, with 10 bases between them. Germline V gene data show CDR1 as SGHTA and CDR2 as FQGNSA. The CDR3 sequence is 13 residues long. CDR3 nucleotide sequence: TGTGCCAGCAGCATCTCGAGAACCTACGAGCAGTACTTC. It is translated as CASSISRTYEQYF.

V gene TRBV13 combines with J gene TRBJ1-1; TRBD1 might be the D (6 bases). The CDR3 runs to 14 residues. The V end lost 4 bases, the J end lost 0 bases, and 9 bases lay between the germline ends. Germline V gene sequence: CDR1 PRHDT, CDR2 FYEKMQ (reference sequence). The CDR3 coding sequence is TGTGCCAGCAGCTCAGGACAGATGAACACTGAAGCTTTCTTT. Amino acid sequence: CASSSGQMNTEAFF. Complete variable domain (other parts from reference TRBV13 and TRBJ1-1): AAGVIQSPRHLIKEKRETATLKCYPIPRHDTVYWYQQGPGQDPQFLISFYEKMQSDKGSIPDRFSAQQFSDYHSELNMSSLELGDSALYFCASSSGQMNTEAFFGQGTRLTVV.

The rearrangement uses TRBV15 and TRBJ1-5; D unresolved. This CDR3 comprises 16 residues. V was shortened by 0 bases and J by 2 bases, with 11 bases between the two germline ends. Germline lookup yields CDR1 LNHNV and CDR2 YYDKDF (reference sequence). The CDR3 region is CATSRDLPGGNQPQHF. The CDR3 region has the DNA TGTGCCACCAGCAGAGATCTGCCGGGAGGCAATCAGCCCCAGCATTTT.

The J gene is TRBJ2-2, the V gene TRBV10-3; no clear D. V lost 3 bases and J lost 4, with 12 bases in between. The germline gives CDR1 ENHRY, CDR2 SYGVKD. The CDR3 is made up of 15 amino acids. The CDR3 nucleotides are TGTGCCATCAGTGACTCGACTGTACTCACCGGGGAGCTGTTTTTT. Amino acids: CAISDSTVLTGELFF.

This chain joins TRBV27 and TRBJ2-7; TRBD1 agrees at 9 bases. There are 14 residues in the CDR3. Germline CDR1 reads MNHEY; CDR2 reads SMNVEV (reference sequence). V shed 8 bases, J shed 2 bases, and the junction held 7 bases outside the gene matches. This CDR3 is CASGDRDRAYEQYF. In DNA, the CDR3 is TGTGCCAGCGGAGACCGGGACAGGGCCTACGAGCAGTACTTC.

The chain recombines TRBV30 with TRBJ2-5; 11 bases are shared with TRBD2. This CDR3 is built from 13 residues. In germline, CDR1 is GTSNPN, CDR2 SVGIG (reference sequence). J gave up 4 bases and V 3 bases, and 1 base lay outside the gene matches. The CDR3: CAWRTSGTETQYF. The CDR3 DNA follows: TGTGCCTGGAGGACTAGCGGGACAGAGACCCAGTACTTC.

The J gene is TRBJ1-2, the V gene TRBV5-1; 8 bases line up with TRBD1. CDR1 and CDR2 from the germline V gene are SGHRS and YFSETQ. V lost 1 base and J lost 5; bases outside the gene matches: 7. CDR3 length equals 15 residues. The CDR3 DNA sequence: TGCGCCAGCAGCTTGTATCAGGGGGCGGATTATGGCTACACCTTC. Encoded protein: CASSLYQGADYGYTF.

The genes are TRBV19 and TRBJ2-2; D perhaps matches TRBD1 (5 bases). Germline CDR1 LNHDA, CDR2 SQIVND (reference sequence). Trimming shortened V by 7 bases and J by 5 bases, and 17 bases separated the two germline ends. The CDR3 extends over 15 amino acids. CDR3 nucleotides: TGTGCCAGTAAAAGTGGCAGGGAAGAAACCGGGGAGCTGTTTTTT. It codes for CASKSGREETGELFF.

The chain's CDR3 is CASSESGQIYNEQFF. The CDR3 bases are TGCGCCAGCAGTGAGTCCGGACAGATATACAATGAGCAGTTCTTC. This chain links TRBV10-1 with TRBJ2-1, with D perhaps matching TRBD1 (6 bases). The CDR3 length is 15 residues. The germline V gene encodes CDR1 WNHNN and CDR2 SYGVQD (reference sequence). V lost 0 bases and J lost 4, with 10 bases in between.

This chain uses TRBV5-1 with TRBJ1-2, with 8 bases identical to TRBD1. J gave up 3 bases and V 1 base, and 2 bases lay outside the gene matches. The germline gives CDR1 SGHRS, CDR2 YFSETQ. This CDR3 spans 14 amino acids. DNA for the CDR3: TGCGCCAGCAGCTTGTCGGGACAGGACTATGGCTACACCTTC. Its protein is CASSLSGQDYGYTF.

The J gene is TRBJ2-1, the V gene TRBV25-1; possibly TRBD1 for D (5 bases). The CDR3 has 11 residues. V was pared by 8 bases and J by 9 bases, with 11 bases between. Germline V gene lookup returns CDR1 MGHDK and CDR2 SYGVNS. CDR3 in DNA: TGTGCCAGCTCAAGGGGTAGTGAGCAGTTCTTC. It is translated as CASSRGSEQFF.

The gene calls are TRBV7-2 and TRBJ2-1; D unresolved. There are 16 residues in the CDR3. Germline V CDR1 and CDR2: SGHTA, FQGNSA. Trimming stripped 5 bases from V and 4 bases from J, with 18 bases between. CDR3 sequence (DNA): TGTGCCAGCAGCCCCGGTCTAGAGACCATTTACAATGAGCAGTTCTTC. Translation: CASSPGLETIYNEQFF. The full variable domain, its missing parts supplied by reference TRBV7-2 and TRBJ2-1, is GAGVSQSPSNKVTEKGKDVELRCDPISGHTALYWYRQSLGQGLEFLIYFQGNSAPDKSGLPSDRFSAERTGGSVSTLTIQRTQQEDSAVYLCASSPGLETIYNEQFFGPGTRLTVL.

The chain carries TRBV7-8 and TRBJ2-5, with 8 bases lining up with TRBD2. CDR1 is SGHVS, CDR2 FQNEAQ, per germline. This CDR3 is 14 amino acids long. The V segment lost 4 bases and the J segment 1 base; nucleotides outside the gene matches: 2. The DNA of the CDR3 is TGTGCCAGCAGCTCAGCGGGGGCCCAAGAGACCCAGTACTTC. Translating it yields CASSSAGAQETQYF.

The gene calls are TRBV4-3 and TRBJ2-3; TRBD2 matches 10 bases. The germline CDR1 and CDR2 sequences are LGHNA and YSLEER. The CDR3 totals 18 residues. Germline trimming cut 1 base from V and 0 bases from J; bases unmatched to any gene: 7. The CDR3 DNA follows: TGCGCCAGCAGCCAAGGGAGCCTAGCGGGGGCTAGCACAGATACGCAGTATTTT. Translating gives CASSQGSLAGASTDTQYF.

V gene TRBV24-1 combines with J gene TRBJ2-7, with D tentatively TRBD2 (7 bases). CDR1 and CDR2 from the germline V gene are KGHDR and SFDVKD. Trimming left V 7 bases short and J 0 bases short, with 9 bases between. The CDR3 is 13 amino acids. The CDR3 DNA reads as TGTGCCACCAGCCGGGGGGCCTCCTACGAGCAGTACTTC. Encoded protein: CATSRGASYEQYF.

This sequence joins TRBV6-1 and TRBJ1-5; the D is unclear. The V end was cut by 0 bases, the J end by 9 bases, with 9 bases between. Germline-derived CDR1 and CDR2 are MNHNS and SASEGT. The CDR3 runs 13 residues. CDR3 sequence (DNA): TGTGCCAGCAGTGAAGCCTCCTTCTTGCCCCAGCATTTT. This gives the protein CASSEASFLPQHF.

The chain combines TRBV30 with TRBJ1-6, with D perhaps matching TRBD1 (5 bases). The germline V gene has CDR1 GTSNPN and CDR2 SVGIG (reference sequence). V was clipped by 4 bases and J by 3 bases, with 13 bases between them. CDR3 length equals 15 residues. CDR3 DNA: TGTGCCTGGATCAAACAGGACCGCTATAATTCACCCCTCCACTTT. Protein: CAWIKQDRYNSPLHF.

The CDR3 coding sequence is TGTGCCAGCAGTTACGCCCGGGACAGGGGGGTGAACACTGAAGCTTTCTTT. Translating it yields CASSYARDRGVNTEAFF. The rearrangement links TRBV6-2 or TRBV6-3 to TRBJ1-1; 11 bases align to TRBD1. CDR1 is MNHEY, CDR2 SVGEGT, per germline. The CDR3 length is 17 residues. V lost 2 bases and J lost 0; bases outside the gene matches: 5.

The chain uses TRBV4-3 and TRBJ1-4, with a tentative D call TRBD1 (6 bases). V lost 0 bases and J lost 10, with 18 bases in between. The CDR3 is made up of 16 amino acids. Germline V gene sequence: CDR1 LGHNA, CDR2 YSLEER. CDR3 region: CASSQDPQERGGKLFF. Here the CDR3 DNA reads TGCGCCAGCAGCCAAGACCCACAGGAAAGGGGGGGAAAACTGTTTTTT.